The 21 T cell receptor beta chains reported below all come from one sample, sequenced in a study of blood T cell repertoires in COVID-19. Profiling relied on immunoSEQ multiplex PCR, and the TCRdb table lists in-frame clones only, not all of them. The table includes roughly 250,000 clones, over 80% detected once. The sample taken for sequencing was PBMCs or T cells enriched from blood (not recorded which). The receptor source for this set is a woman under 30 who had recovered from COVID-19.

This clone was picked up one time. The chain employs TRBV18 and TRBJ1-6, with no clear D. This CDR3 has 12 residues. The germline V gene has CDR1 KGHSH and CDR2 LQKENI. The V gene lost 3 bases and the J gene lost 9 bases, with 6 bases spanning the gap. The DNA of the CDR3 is TGTGCCAGCTCACCTCTCGGTTCACCCCTCCACTTT. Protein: CASSPLGSPLHF.

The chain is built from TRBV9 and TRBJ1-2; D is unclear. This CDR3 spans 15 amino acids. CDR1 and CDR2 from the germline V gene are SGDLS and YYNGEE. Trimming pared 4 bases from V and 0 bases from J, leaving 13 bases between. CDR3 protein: CASSPGALANYGYTF. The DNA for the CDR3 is TGTGCCAGCAGCCCCGGAGCCCTAGCTAACTATGGCTACACCTTC. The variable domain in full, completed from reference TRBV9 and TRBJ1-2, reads DSGVTQTPKHLITATGQRVTLRCSPRSGDLSVYWYQQSLDQGLQFLIQYYNGEERAKGNILERFSAQQFPDLHSELNLSSLELGDSALYFCASSPGALANYGYTFGSGTRLTVV.

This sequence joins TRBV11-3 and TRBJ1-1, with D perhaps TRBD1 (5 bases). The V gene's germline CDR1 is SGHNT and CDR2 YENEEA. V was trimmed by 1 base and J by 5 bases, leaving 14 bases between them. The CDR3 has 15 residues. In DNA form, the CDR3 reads TGTGCCAGCAGCTTAGGGGGGGGAATGAGGACTGAAGCTTTCTTT. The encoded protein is CASSLGGGMRTEAFF.

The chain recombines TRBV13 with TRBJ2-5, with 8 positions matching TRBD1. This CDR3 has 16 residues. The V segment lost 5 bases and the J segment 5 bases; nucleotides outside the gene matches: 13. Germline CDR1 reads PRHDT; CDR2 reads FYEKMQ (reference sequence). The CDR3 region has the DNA TGTGCCAGCAGCCCGGGGACAGGTGGATTTCGGGAGACCCAGTACTTC. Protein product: CASSPGTGGFRETQYF. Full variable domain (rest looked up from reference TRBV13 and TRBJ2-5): AAGVIQSPRHLIKEKRETATLKCYPIPRHDTVYWYQQGPGQDPQFLISFYEKMQSDKGSIPDRFSAQQFSDYHSELNMSSLELGDSALYFCASSPGTGGFRETQYFGPGTRLLVL.

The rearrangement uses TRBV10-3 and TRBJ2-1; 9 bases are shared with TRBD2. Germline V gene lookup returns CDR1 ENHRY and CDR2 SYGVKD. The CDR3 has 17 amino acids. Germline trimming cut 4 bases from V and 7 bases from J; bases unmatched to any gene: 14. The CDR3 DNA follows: TGTGCCATCAGTGCCCCTGAGCTAGCGGGAATCGCGAATGAGCAGTTCTTC. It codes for CAISAPELAGIANEQFF.

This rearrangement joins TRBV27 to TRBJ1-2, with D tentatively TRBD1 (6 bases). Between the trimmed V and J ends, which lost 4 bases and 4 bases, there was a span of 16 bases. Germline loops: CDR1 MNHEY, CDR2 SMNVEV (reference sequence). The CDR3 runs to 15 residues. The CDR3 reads CASSSHPGQPYGYTF. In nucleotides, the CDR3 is TGTGCCAGCAGTTCTCATCCGGGACAACCCTATGGCTACACCTTC.

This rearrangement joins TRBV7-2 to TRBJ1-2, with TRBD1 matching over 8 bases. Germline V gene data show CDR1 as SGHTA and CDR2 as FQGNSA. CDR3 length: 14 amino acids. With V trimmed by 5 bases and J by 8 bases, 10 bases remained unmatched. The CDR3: CASSALQGARGYTF. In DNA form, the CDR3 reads TGTGCCAGCAGCGCCCTCCAGGGGGCAAGAGGCTACACCTTC.

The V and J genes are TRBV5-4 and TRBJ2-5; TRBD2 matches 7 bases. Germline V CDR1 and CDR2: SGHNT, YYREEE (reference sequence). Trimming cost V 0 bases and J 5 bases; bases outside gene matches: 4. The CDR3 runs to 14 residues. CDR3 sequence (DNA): TGTGCCAGCAGCTTGGAGTACGGGGGGGAGACCCAGTACTTC. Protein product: CASSLEYGGETQYF.

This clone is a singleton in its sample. The CDR3 sequence is CASSRWPWGLEEQFF. CDR3 DNA: TGTGCCAGTAGTAGGTGGCCGTGGGGGCTTGAGGAGCAGTTCTTC. V and J are TRBV19 and TRBJ2-1; D is perhaps TRBD1 (6 bases). Trimming took 4 bases from V and 10 from J, leaving 20 bases between them. The CDR3 has 15 amino acids. CDR1 and CDR2 from the germline V gene are LNHDA and SQIVND (reference sequence).

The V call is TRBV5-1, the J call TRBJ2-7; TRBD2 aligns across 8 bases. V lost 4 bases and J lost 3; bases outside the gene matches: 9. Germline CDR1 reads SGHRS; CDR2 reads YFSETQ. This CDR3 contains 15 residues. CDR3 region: CASSGELAEVYEQYF. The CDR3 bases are TGCGCCAGCAGCGGGGAACTAGCGGAGGTCTACGAGCAGTACTTC.

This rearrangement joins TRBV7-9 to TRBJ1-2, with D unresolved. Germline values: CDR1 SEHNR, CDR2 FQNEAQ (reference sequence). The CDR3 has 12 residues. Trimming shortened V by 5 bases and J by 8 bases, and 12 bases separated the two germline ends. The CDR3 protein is CASSQEGFGYTF. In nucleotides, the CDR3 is TGTGCCAGCAGCCAGGAGGGATTCGGCTACACCTTC. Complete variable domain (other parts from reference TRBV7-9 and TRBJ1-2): DTGVSQNPRHKITKRGQNVTFRCDPISEHNRLYWYRQTLGQGPEFLTYFQNEAQLEKSRLLSDRFSAERPKGSFSTLEIQRTEQGDSAMYLCASSQEGFGYTFGSGTRLTVV.

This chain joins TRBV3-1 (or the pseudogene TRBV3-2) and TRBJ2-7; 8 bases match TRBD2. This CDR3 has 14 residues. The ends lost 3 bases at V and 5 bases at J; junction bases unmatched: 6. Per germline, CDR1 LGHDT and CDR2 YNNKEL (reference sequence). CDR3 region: CASSHAPGGDEQYF. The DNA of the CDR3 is TGTGCCAGCAGCCACGCGCCGGGGGGGGACGAGCAGTACTTC.

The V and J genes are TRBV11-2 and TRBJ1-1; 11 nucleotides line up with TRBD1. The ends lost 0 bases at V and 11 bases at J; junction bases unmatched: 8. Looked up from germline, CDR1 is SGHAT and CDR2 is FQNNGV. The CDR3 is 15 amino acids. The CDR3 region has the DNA TGTGCCAGCAGCTTAGATCGGGGGACAGGGGGATCGGCTTTCTTT. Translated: CASSLDRGTGGSAFF.

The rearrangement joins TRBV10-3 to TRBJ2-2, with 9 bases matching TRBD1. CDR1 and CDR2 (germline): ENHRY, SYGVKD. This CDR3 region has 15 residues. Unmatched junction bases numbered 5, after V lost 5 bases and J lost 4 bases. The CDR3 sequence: CAISSTGGTTGELFF. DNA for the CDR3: TGTGCCATCAGTTCTACAGGGGGCACCACCGGGGAGCTGTTTTTT.

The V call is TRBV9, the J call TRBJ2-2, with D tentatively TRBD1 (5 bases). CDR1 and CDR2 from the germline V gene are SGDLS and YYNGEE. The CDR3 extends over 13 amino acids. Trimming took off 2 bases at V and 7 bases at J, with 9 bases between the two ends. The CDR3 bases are TGTGCCAGCAGCGTTCAGGGAAACGGGGAGCTGTTTTTT. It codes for CASSVQGNGELFF. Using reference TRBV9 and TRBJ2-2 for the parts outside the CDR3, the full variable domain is DSGVTQTPKHLITATGQRVTLRCSPRSGDLSVYWYQQSLDQGLQFLIQYYNGEERAKGNILERFSAQQFPDLHSELNLSSLELGDSALYFCASSVQGNGELFFGEGSRLTVL.

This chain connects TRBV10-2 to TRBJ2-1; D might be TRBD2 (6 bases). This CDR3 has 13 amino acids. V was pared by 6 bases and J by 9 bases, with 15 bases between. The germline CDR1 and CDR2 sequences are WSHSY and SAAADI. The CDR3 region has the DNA TGCGCCAGCAGAGAGACTAGTTACGGTGAGCAGTTCTTC. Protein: CASRETSYGEQFF.

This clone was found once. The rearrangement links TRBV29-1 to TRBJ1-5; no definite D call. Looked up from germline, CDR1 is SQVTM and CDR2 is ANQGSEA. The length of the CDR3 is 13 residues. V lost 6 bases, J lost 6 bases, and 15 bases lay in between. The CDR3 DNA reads TGCAGCGTATCGGGAACTTTGGGTCAGCCCCAGCATTTT. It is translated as CSVSGTLGQPQHF.

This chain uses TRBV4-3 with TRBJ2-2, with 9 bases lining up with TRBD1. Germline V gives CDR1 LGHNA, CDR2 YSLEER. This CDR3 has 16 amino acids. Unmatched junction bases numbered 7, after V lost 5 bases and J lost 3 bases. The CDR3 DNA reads TGCGCCAGCAGCTCAGGACAGGGGTTGTACACCGGGGAGCTGTTTTTT. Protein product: CASSSGQGLYTGELFF.

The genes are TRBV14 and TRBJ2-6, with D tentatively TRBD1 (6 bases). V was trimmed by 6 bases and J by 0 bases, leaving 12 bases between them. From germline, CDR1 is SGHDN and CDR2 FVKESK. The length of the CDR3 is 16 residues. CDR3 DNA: TGTGCCAGCAGTCGACAGGTAGACTCTGGGGCCAACGTCCTGACTTTC. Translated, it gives CASSRQVDSGANVLTF.

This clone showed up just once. The CDR3 nucleotides read TGTGCCAGCAAGGGACAGGGGCCGGATGGCTACACCTTC. Its translation: CASKGQGPDGYTF. This sequence joins TRBV2 and TRBJ1-2; 10 bases line up with TRBD1. Germline V gene sequence: CDR1 SNHLY, CDR2 FYNNEI. CDR3 length equals 13 residues. The trim removed 7 bases at V and 6 bases at J, leaving 5 bases unmatched.

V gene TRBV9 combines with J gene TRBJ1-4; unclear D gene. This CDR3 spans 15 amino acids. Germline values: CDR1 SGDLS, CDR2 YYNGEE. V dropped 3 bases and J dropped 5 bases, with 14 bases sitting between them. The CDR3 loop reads CASSAAGRENEKLFF. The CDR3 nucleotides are TGTGCCAGCAGCGCCGCCGGGCGGGAGAATGAAAAACTGTTTTTT. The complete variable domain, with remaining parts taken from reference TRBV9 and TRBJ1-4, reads DSGVTQTPKHLITATGQRVTLRCSPRSGDLSVYWYQQSLDQGLQFLIQYYNGEERAKGNILERFSAQQFPDLHSELNLSSLELGDSALYFCASSAAGRENEKLFFGSGTQLSVL.